The sequence of this T cell receptor beta chain was determined in a study of blood T cell repertoires in COVID-19. TCRdb's copy holds only in-frame clones and misses some; the assay was immunoSEQ multiplex PCR. The table includes approximately 440,000 clones, 88% detected once. The germline V gene encodes CDR1 GTSNPN and CDR2 SVGIG (reference sequence). The CDR3 is made up of 13 amino acids. Losses at the gene ends were 5 bases for V and 7 bases for J; bases not matched to a gene: 8. The J gene is TRBJ1-5, the V gene TRBV30; 7 positions match TRBD1. Sequenced: peripheral blood. The TCR originated in a woman aged 50 to 60 with COVID-19, enrolled during active disease. The chain's CDR3 is CAWGQGGRQPQHF. The CDR3 DNA sequence: TGTGCCTGGGGTCAGGGGGGCAGACAGCCCCAGCATTTT.